A single sample is the source of the 9 T cell receptor beta chains below, sequenced in a study of T cells in Graves' hyperthyroidism and ophthalmopathy. It was RNA transcripts that yielded the amplified TCR beta CDR3 regions. Researchers ran a first-round RT-PCR on the TCR CDR3 using the HTBI primer set. In TCRdb, the multiplex PCR reads were re-called with MiXCR into one record per CDR3 protein. The table shows around 440,000 distinct CDR3 sequences, with less than 20% occurring only once. The sample consisted of blood. The receptors were sampled from a woman aged 18-29 years with Graves' hyperthyroidism.

This clonotype turned up a few times. V and J are TRBV20-1 and TRBJ2-7, with 7 positions matching TRBD1. Germline loops: CDR1 DFQATT, CDR2 SNEGSKA (reference sequence). Trimming cost V 6 bases and J 4 bases; bases outside gene matches: 30. The CDR3 extends over 20 amino acids. Written as DNA, the CDR3 is TGCAGTGCCTACTATGGGGAACAGGGGCCTCCAGGCGCGCACCGATACGAGCAGTACTTC. Protein: CSAYYGEQGPPGAHRYEQYF.

This clonotype was found many times. Germline and junction disagree at one end, which may indicate a read error. The chain couples TRBV6-1 to TRBJ1-3; 7 bases are shared with TRBD1. CDR1 is MNHNS and CDR2 is SASEGT in the germline V gene. The CDR3 contains 16 residues. CDR3 amino acids: CASTEKGAPSGNTIYF. The CDR3 region has the DNA TGTGCCAGCACTGAGAAGGGGGCCCCCTCTGGGAACACCATATATTTT.

The chain uses TRBV15 and TRBJ2-7, with 9 bases matching TRBD2. Per germline, CDR1 LNHNV and CDR2 YYDKDF (reference sequence). CDR3 length: 14 residues. The V and J ends lost 5 bases and 2 bases, in that order; junction bases with no gene match: 4. The chain's CDR3 is CATSFAGGTYEQYF. In nucleotides, the CDR3 is TGTGCCACCAGCTTCGCGGGGGGGACCTACGAGCAGTACTTC. The full variable domain, its missing parts supplied by reference TRBV15 and TRBJ2-7, is DAMVIQNPRYQVTQFGKPVTLSCSQTLNHNVMYWYQQKSSQAPKLLFHYYDKDFNNEADTPDNFQSRRPNTSFCFLDIRSPGLGDTAMYLCATSFAGGTYEQYFGPGTRLTVT.

This clonotype has ten or more counts. V gene TRBV3-1 combines with J gene TRBJ2-2; a possible D gene is TRBD2 (5 bases). The germline V gene has CDR1 LGHDT and CDR2 YNNKEL (reference sequence). The CDR3 has 15 amino acids. Between the trimmed V and J ends, which lost 2 bases and 8 bases, there was a span of 15 bases. The CDR3 spells CASSQILAPRGELFF. As DNA, the CDR3 is TGTGCCAGCAGCCAAATTCTAGCCCCTAGGGGGGAGCTGTTTTTT. The entire variable domain, with the rest obtained from reference TRBV3-1 and TRBJ2-2, is as follows: DTAVSQTPKYLVTQMGNDKSIKCEQNLGHDTMYWYKQDSKKFLKIMFSYNNKELIINETVPNRFSPKSPDKAHLNLHINSLELGDSAVYFCASSQILAPRGELFFGEGSRLTVL.

The chain joins TRBV20-1 to TRBJ2-3; 11 bases are shared with TRBD2. With V trimmed by 3 bases and J by 2 bases, 10 bases remained unmatched. This CDR3 contains 17 residues. The V gene's germline CDR1 is DFQATT and CDR2 SNEGSKA (reference sequence). CDR3: CSASFGLAGHATDTQYF. In nucleotides, the CDR3 is TGCAGTGCTAGCTTCGGACTAGCGGGCCACGCCACAGATACGCAGTATTTT.

Ten or more counts support this clonotype. J is TRBJ2-4 and V is TRBV11-2, with D perhaps matching TRBD2 (5 bases). The ends were cut back, 6 bases at V and 7 bases at J, with 19 bases in the middle. From germline, CDR1 is SGHAT and CDR2 FQNNGV. CDR3 length: 15 residues. The CDR3 region is CASRSAAARRNIQYF. CDR3 coding DNA: TGTGCCAGCAGGTCGGCAGCGGCCAGGCGGAACATTCAGTACTTC. Full variable domain (rest looked up from reference TRBV11-2 and TRBJ2-4): EAGVAQSPRYKIIEKRQSVAFWCNPISGHATLYWYQQILGQGPKLLIQFQNNGVVDDSQLPKDRFSAERLKGVDSTLKIQPAKLEDSAVYLCASRSAAARRNIQYFGAGTRLSVL.

This clonotype was seen many times. The CDR3 sequence: CASSSGSVGETQYF. CDR3 coding DNA: TGTGCCAGCAGCTCGGGTTCTGTAGGGGAGACCCAGTACTTC. The chain carries TRBV7-9 and TRBJ2-5, with D hard to call. CDR3 length: 14 amino acids. V lost 4 bases, J lost 5 bases, and 14 bases lay in between. Germline V lookup: CDR1 SEHNR, CDR2 FQNEAQ (reference sequence).

The rearrangement uses TRBV5-1 and TRBJ2-1; D call uncertain. The CDR3 is made up of 16 amino acids. V shed 3 bases and J shed 0 bases, with 13 bases lying between them. Germline V gene lookup returns CDR1 SGHRS and CDR2 YFSETQ. CDR3 in amino acids: CASSYDTIRSYNEQFF. CDR3 bases: TGCGCCAGCAGCTACGACACAATCCGCTCCTACAATGAGCAGTTCTTC.

Details on this clonotype: One base away lies a much larger clone, so this may be a sequencing read error. This chain uses TRBV12-3 or TRBV12-4 with TRBJ1-2; no clear D gene. This CDR3 comprises 13 residues. The V and J ends lost 4 bases and 8 bases respectively, with 14 bases between them. This CDR3 reads CASSSQRCSGYTF. The CDR3 region has the DNA TGTGCCAGCAGTTCCCAAAGGTGTAGCGGCTACACCTTC.